This TCR beta chain was identified during a study of T cell repertoires in cytomegalovirus infection. The wider study: An indication of both CMV infection and matching HLA type came from public TCR beta signatures.

TCRdb passed the reads through MiXCR, listing each CDR3 protein once. The table records roughly 640,000 distinct CDR3 sequences, 24% of them present only once. Whole-study findings and limits: Clonotypes of TCR beta that were HLA-C-restricted and CMV-specific dominated the ex vivo response.

The table lists this clonotype with many counts. Its specificity is unknown. The sequence was obtained from a human donor in good health (CMV status not recorded). Some clones in this sample may be carry-over from other donors' samples. Sequencing input: CD8+ T cells from PBMCs.

CDR3 nucleotides: TGTGCCAGCAGCGTCTCTACGAAATTCTCCTACAATGAGCAGTTCTTC. The encoded protein is CASSVSTKFSYNEQFF. V usage is TRBV7-8 and J usage is TRBJ2-1; unclear D gene. V shed 5 bases and J shed 0 bases, with 14 bases lying between them. Germline loops: CDR1 SGHVS, CDR2 FQNEAQ. The CDR3 covers 16 residues.